This is a list of T cell receptor beta chains from one sample in a study of blood T cell repertoires in COVID-19. The repertoire was sequenced with immunoSEQ multiplex PCR; TCRdb's copy has only in-frame clones and lacks some. Of roughly 350,000 clones in the sample, around 91% were seen once. Sequencing used peripheral blood. These receptors originate from a woman aged 18-29 years who had recovered from COVID-19. The CDR3 runs from the conserved cysteine through the conserved F or W. A D gene is named only where the DNA matches it firmly. Expanded clones are given a class, and other clones once, few, many or no size at all.

v_gene: TRBV12-3/TRBV12-4; d_gene: NA; j_gene: TRBJ1-4; abundance: NA; CDR3aa: CASSLGREKLFF; CDR3nt: TGTGCCAGCAGTTTGGGCAGAGAAAAACTGTTTTTT
v_gene: TRBV19; d_gene: TRBD1; j_gene: TRBJ1-1; abundance: NA; CDR3aa: CASSMYRDSGTEAFF; CDR3nt: TGTGCCAGTAGTATGTATCGGGACAGCGGCACTGAAGCTTTCTTT
v_gene: TRBV5-1; d_gene: NA; j_gene: TRBJ2-1; abundance: NA; CDR3aa: CASAFGGRAYNEQFF; CDR3nt: TGCGCCAGCGCCTTCGGCGGCAGGGCCTACAATGAGCAGTTCTTC
v_gene: TRBV4-1; d_gene: NA; j_gene: TRBJ1-4; abundance: NA; CDR3aa: CASSQDAAIINEKLFF; CDR3nt: TGCGCCAGCAGCCAAGATGCGGCCATAATAAATGAAAAACTGTTTTTT
v_gene: TRBV12-3/TRBV12-4; d_gene: NA; j_gene: TRBJ1-1; abundance: NA; CDR3aa: CAIREGGTEAFF; CDR3nt: TGTGCCATTAGGGAGGGAGGCACTGAAGCTTTCTTT
v_gene: TRBV24-1; d_gene: TRBD1; j_gene: TRBJ1-1; abundance: NA; CDR3aa: CATSPGQGYTEAFF; CDR3nt: TGTGCCACTTCACCGGGACAGGGATACACTGAAGCTTTCTTT
v_gene: TRBV19; d_gene: TRBD2; j_gene: TRBJ2-1; abundance: NA; CDR3aa: CASRGVAGPTSAYNEQFF; CDR3nt: TGTGCCAGTAGGGGAGTAGCCGGCCCCACTAGCGCCTACAATGAGCAGTTCTTC
v_gene: TRBV18; d_gene: TRBD1; j_gene: TRBJ2-1; abundance: NA; CDR3aa: CASSPGQGVSNEQFF; CDR3nt: TGTGCCAGCTCACCAGGACAGGGCGTCTCCAATGAGCAGTTCTTC
v_gene: TRBV30; d_gene: NA; j_gene: TRBJ2-5; abundance: NA; CDR3aa: CAWSVERGYQETQYF; CDR3nt: TGTGCCTGGAGTGTAGAGAGGGGGTACCAAGAGACCCAGTACTTC
v_gene: TRBV20-1; d_gene: TRBD2; j_gene: TRBJ2-1; abundance: NA; CDR3aa: CSASLPAGVNEQFF; CDR3nt: TGCAGTGCTAGTCTTCCAGCGGGGGTCAATGAGCAGTTCTTC
v_gene: TRBV11-2; d_gene: TRBD1; j_gene: TRBJ1-2; abundance: NA; CDR3aa: CASSSDRTGGAIYGYTF; CDR3nt: TGTGCCAGCAGCTCCGACCGGACAGGGGGCGCAATCTATGGCTACACCTTC
v_gene: TRBV9; d_gene: TRBD1; j_gene: TRBJ1-2; abundance: NA; CDR3aa: CASSSRTGDYGYTF; CDR3nt: TGTGCCAGCAGCTCGAGGACAGGGGACTATGGCTACACCTTC
v_gene: TRBV5-4; d_gene: TRBD1; j_gene: TRBJ1-5; abundance: few; CDR3aa: CASSADRGSNQPQHF; CDR3nt: TGTGCCAGCAGCGCGGACAGGGGTAGCAATCAGCCCCAGCATTTT
v_gene: TRBV11-2; d_gene: NA; j_gene: TRBJ2-5; abundance: NA; CDR3aa: CASSSELEYQETQYF; CDR3nt: TGTGCCAGCAGCTCCGAACTAGAGTACCAAGAGACCCAGTACTTC
v_gene: TRBV5-5; d_gene: NA; j_gene: TRBJ2-2; abundance: NA; CDR3aa: CASSPRSSRNTGELFF; CDR3nt: TGTGCCAGCAGCCCAAGGTCTAGTCGGAACACCGGGGAGCTGTTTTTT
v_gene: TRBV6-2/TRBV6-3; d_gene: TRBD2; j_gene: TRBJ2-2; abundance: NA; CDR3aa: CASSALAARGELFF; CDR3nt: TGTGCCAGCAGTGCCCTAGCGGCCCGCGGGGAGCTGTTTTTT
v_gene: TRBV4-3; d_gene: TRBD2; j_gene: TRBJ2-3; abundance: NA; CDR3aa: CASSQESGGRTDTQYF; CDR3nt: TGCGCCAGCAGCCAAGAATCGGGCGGGAGGACAGATACGCAGTATTTT
v_gene: TRBV7-2; d_gene: NA; j_gene: TRBJ1-1; abundance: NA; CDR3aa: CASSFGAETEAFF; CDR3nt: TGTGCCAGCAGCTTCGGAGCGGAAACTGAAGCTTTCTTT
v_gene: TRBV19; d_gene: TRBD2; j_gene: TRBJ2-1; abundance: NA; CDR3aa: CASSMVAGDYNEQFF; CDR3nt: TGTGCCAGTAGTATGGTCGCGGGAGACTACAATGAGCAGTTCTTC
v_gene: TRBV7-2; d_gene: NA; j_gene: TRBJ2-5; abundance: NA; CDR3aa: CASSLLLTLETQYF; CDR3nt: TGTGCCAGCAGCTTACTACTCACTCTAGAGACCCAGTACTTC
v_gene: TRBV7-8; d_gene: NA; j_gene: TRBJ2-6; abundance: NA; CDR3aa: CASSLGRGSSGANVLTF; CDR3nt: TGTGCCAGCAGCTTAGGACGGGGATCGAGTGGGGCCAACGTCCTGACTTTC
v_gene: TRBV2; d_gene: NA; j_gene: TRBJ2-2; abundance: once; CDR3aa: CASSVYTGELFF; CDR3nt: TGTGCCAGCAGCGTTTACACCGGGGAGCTGTTTTTT
v_gene: TRBV19; d_gene: NA; j_gene: TRBJ2-3; abundance: NA; CDR3aa: CASSVTGTDTQYF; CDR3nt: TGTGCCAGTAGTGTGACAGGAACAGATACGCAGTATTTT
v_gene: TRBV18; d_gene: TRBD1; j_gene: TRBJ1-3; abundance: NA; CDR3aa: CASSPPVGQGSSGNTIYF; CDR3nt: TGTGCCAGCTCACCGCCAGTAGGACAGGGGAGTTCTGGAAACACCATATATTTT
v_gene: TRBV6-2/TRBV6-3; d_gene: TRBD1; j_gene: TRBJ2-2; abundance: NA; CDR3aa: CASSPGGTGELFF; CDR3nt: TGTGCCAGCAGCCCAGGGGGAACCGGGGAGCTGTTTTTT
v_gene: TRBV15; d_gene: NA; j_gene: TRBJ1-4; abundance: NA; CDR3aa: CATSSRGGVGEKLFF; CDR3nt: TGTGCCACCAGCAGCCGGGGTGGGGTCGGTGAAAAACTGTTTTTT
v_gene: TRBV6-5; d_gene: NA; j_gene: TRBJ2-2; abundance: NA; CDR3aa: CASNDVGGGELFF; CDR3nt: TGTGCCAGCAACGACGTGGGGGGCGGGGAGCTGTTTTTT
v_gene: TRBV5-4; d_gene: TRBD2; j_gene: TRBJ2-5; abundance: NA; CDR3aa: CASSLVGLAGVWYF; CDR3nt: TGTGCCAGCAGCTTGGTTGGGCTAGCGGGGGTTTGGTACTTC
v_gene: TRBV19; d_gene: NA; j_gene: TRBJ2-3; abundance: NA; CDR3aa: CATRDRSTDTQYF; CDR3nt: TGTGCCACCCGCGACAGGAGCACAGATACGCAGTATTTT
v_gene: TRBV11-3; d_gene: TRBD1; j_gene: TRBJ1-1; abundance: NA; CDR3aa: CASTSGAVQGGTEAFF; CDR3nt: TGTGCCAGCACTTCTGGGGCGGTACAGGGGGGAACTGAAGCTTTCTTT
v_gene: TRBV19; d_gene: TRBD2; j_gene: TRBJ2-1; abundance: NA; CDR3aa: CASSKRGLAGNNEQFF; CDR3nt: TGTGCCAGTAGTAAAAGGGGACTAGCGGGAAACAATGAGCAGTTCTTC
v_gene: TRBV28; d_gene: TRBD1; j_gene: TRBJ1-5; abundance: NA; CDR3aa: CASSFGPGQGALFGNQPQHF; CDR3nt: TGTGCCAGCAGTTTTGGACCGGGACAGGGGGCTCTTTTTGGCAATCAGCCCCAGCATTTT
v_gene: TRBV29-1; d_gene: NA; j_gene: TRBJ1-2; abundance: NA; CDR3aa: CSVESGTNHGYTF; CDR3nt: TGCAGCGTTGAAAGTGGGACAAATCATGGCTACACCTTC
v_gene: TRBV29-1; d_gene: TRBD1; j_gene: TRBJ1-4; abundance: NA; CDR3aa: CSVGTGYEKLFF; CDR3nt: TGCAGCGTGGGGACAGGGTATGAAAAACTGTTTTTT
v_gene: TRBV12-3/TRBV12-4; d_gene: NA; j_gene: TRBJ1-1; abundance: NA; CDR3aa: CASSSSGVLAFF; CDR3nt: TGTGCCAGCAGTTCGTCAGGGGTACTAGCTTTCTTT
v_gene: TRBV6-5; d_gene: NA; j_gene: TRBJ2-3; abundance: NA; CDR3aa: CASSGWTELTDTQYF; CDR3nt: TGTGCCAGCAGCGGGTGGACAGAACTCACAGATACGCAGTATTTT
v_gene: TRBV14; d_gene: TRBD2; j_gene: TRBJ2-1; abundance: NA; CDR3aa: CASGLADRYNEQFF; CDR3nt: TGTGCCAGCGGACTAGCGGACCGCTACAATGAGCAGTTCTTC
v_gene: TRBV7-8; d_gene: TRBD1; j_gene: TRBJ1-4; abundance: NA; CDR3aa: CASTPTDRGSTNEKLFF; CDR3nt: TGTGCCAGCACCCCGACTGACAGGGGATCAACTAATGAAAAACTGTTTTTT
v_gene: TRBV9; d_gene: NA; j_gene: TRBJ2-5; abundance: NA; CDR3aa: CASSGGGLETQYF; CDR3nt: TGTGCCAGCAGTGGAGGGGGCCTAGAGACCCAGTACTTC
v_gene: TRBV7-2; d_gene: TRBD2; j_gene: TRBJ2-1; abundance: NA; CDR3aa: CASSPAPSGSNEQFF; CDR3nt: TGTGCCAGCAGCCCGGCCCCTAGCGGCTCCAATGAGCAGTTCTTC
v_gene: TRBV7-9; d_gene: NA; j_gene: TRBJ2-6; abundance: NA; CDR3aa: CASSLLDRVSGANVLTF; CDR3nt: TGTGCCAGCAGCTTACTCGATCGAGTATCTGGGGCCAACGTCCTGACTTTC
v_gene: TRBV3-1/TRBV3-2; d_gene: NA; j_gene: TRBJ2-3; abundance: NA; CDR3aa: CASSSQGKNTDAQYF; CDR3nt: TGTGCCAGCAGCTCCCAGGGAAAAAACACAGATGCGCAGTATTTT
v_gene: TRBV11-2; d_gene: NA; j_gene: TRBJ2-3; abundance: NA; CDR3aa: CASSLDVTFTDTQYF; CDR3nt: TGTGCCAGCAGCTTAGATGTCACTTTCACAGATACGCAGTATTTT
v_gene: TRBV3-1/TRBV3-2; d_gene: NA; j_gene: TRBJ1-1; abundance: NA; CDR3aa: CASSHFAGNTEAFF; CDR3nt: TGTGCCAGCAGCCATTTTGCGGGGAACACTGAAGCTTTCTTT
v_gene: TRBV19; d_gene: NA; j_gene: TRBJ2-5; abundance: NA; CDR3aa: CASSIAGRWPETQYF; CDR3nt: TGTGCCAGTAGTATTGCGGGGAGGTGGCCAGAGACCCAGTACTTC
v_gene: TRBV7-2; d_gene: TRBD2; j_gene: TRBJ2-1; abundance: NA; CDR3aa: CASNPPGTSGLNEQFF; CDR3nt: TGTGCCAGCAACCCTCCCGGGACTAGCGGGTTAAATGAGCAGTTCTTC
v_gene: TRBV27; d_gene: TRBD1; j_gene: TRBJ1-5; abundance: NA; CDR3aa: CASSLDRGDYQPQHF; CDR3nt: TGTGCCAGCAGTCTCGACAGGGGCGATTATCAGCCCCAGCATTTT
v_gene: TRBV7-9; d_gene: NA; j_gene: TRBJ1-2; abundance: NA; CDR3aa: CASSLGAGADGYTF; CDR3nt: TGTGCCAGCAGCTTAGGCGCGGGGGCGGATGGCTACACCTTC
v_gene: TRBV15; d_gene: NA; j_gene: TRBJ1-2; abundance: NA; CDR3aa: CATSRDLGGAYGYTF; CDR3nt: TGTGCCACCAGCAGAGATCTCGGAGGGGCTTATGGCTACACCTTC
v_gene: TRBV30; d_gene: TRBD1; j_gene: TRBJ1-5; abundance: NA; CDR3aa: CAWRRQGNSQPQHF; CDR3nt: TGTGCCTGGAGAAGACAGGGAAACAGTCAGCCCCAGCATTTT
v_gene: TRBV7-9; d_gene: NA; j_gene: TRBJ1-5; abundance: NA; CDR3aa: CASSPRREAPSNQPQHF; CDR3nt: TGTGCCAGCAGCCCCCGTCGCGAGGCGCCGAGCAATCAGCCCCAGCATTTT
v_gene: TRBV7-2; d_gene: NA; j_gene: TRBJ1-4; abundance: NA; CDR3aa: CASSFRGTNEKLFF; CDR3nt: TGTGCCAGCAGCTTCAGGGGAACTAATGAAAAACTGTTTTTT
v_gene: TRBV11-3; d_gene: NA; j_gene: TRBJ2-1; abundance: NA; CDR3aa: CASSRRIVAATYNEQFF; CDR3nt: TGTGCCAGCAGCCGAAGAATCGTAGCGGCGACCTACAATGAGCAGTTCTTC
v_gene: TRBV18; d_gene: TRBD1; j_gene: TRBJ1-3; abundance: NA; CDR3aa: CASSPTGAFSGNTIYF; CDR3nt: TGTGCCAGCTCACCAACAGGGGCTTTCTCTGGAAACACCATATATTTT